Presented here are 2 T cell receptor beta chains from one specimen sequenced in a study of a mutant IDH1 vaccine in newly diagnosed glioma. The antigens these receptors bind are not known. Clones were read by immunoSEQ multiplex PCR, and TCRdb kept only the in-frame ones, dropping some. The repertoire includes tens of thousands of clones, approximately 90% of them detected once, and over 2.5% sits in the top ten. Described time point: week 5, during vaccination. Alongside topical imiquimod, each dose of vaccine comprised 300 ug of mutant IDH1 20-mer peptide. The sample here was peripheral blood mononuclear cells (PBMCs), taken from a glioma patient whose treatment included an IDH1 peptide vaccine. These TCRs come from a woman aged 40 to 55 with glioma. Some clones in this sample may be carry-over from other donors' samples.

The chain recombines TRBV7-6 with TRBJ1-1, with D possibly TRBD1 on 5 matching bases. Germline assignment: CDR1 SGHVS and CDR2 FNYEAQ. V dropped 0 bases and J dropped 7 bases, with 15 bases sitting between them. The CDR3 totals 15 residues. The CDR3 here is CASSLALGRVVEAFF. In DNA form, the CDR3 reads TGTGCCAGCAGCTTAGCGTTAGGCAGGGTTGTTGAAGCTTTCTTT.

In DNA form, the CDR3 reads TGTGCCAGCAGTTCGGTGATTCCCGGCAATCAGCCCCAGCATTTT. Translated: CASSSVIPGNQPQHF. J is TRBJ1-5 and V is TRBV28; unclear D gene. V was clipped by 4 bases and J by 2 bases, with 12 bases between them. Germline assignment: CDR1 MDHEN and CDR2 SYDVKM. The CDR3 covers 15 residues.